This T cell receptor (beta chain) was documented in a study of type 1 regulatory T cells. V was cut by 5 bases and J by 6 bases, with 12 bases left in between. The CDR3 runs 13 residues. Germline CDR1 reads SGHTA; CDR2 reads FQGNSA. This clonotype occurred many times. TCRdb re-called the reads through MiXCR, storing one row per CDR3 protein. The profile shows some 18,000 distinct CDR3 sequences, 10% of them singletons. The sequence derives from a human donor in good health. Sequenced sample: CD4+ T cells, either the whole sample or a sorted fraction (not recorded which). The rearrangement links TRBV7-2 to TRBJ2-3; D is uncertain. CDR3 sequence: CASSINRVDTQYF. The CDR3 DNA is TGTGCCAGCAGCATCAACCGAGTCGATACGCAGTATTTT.